A single sample is the source of the 7 T cell receptor beta chains below, sequenced in a study of T cell responses to AZD1222 COVID-19 vaccine. Only in-frame clones appear in the TCRdb table, and some are missing; sequencing was by immunoSEQ multiplex PCR. The sample lists more than 140,000 clones; approximately 90% were seen once. Here the sequenced sample was peripheral blood, taken on day 0 of MenACWY control vaccination. These receptors all stem from an adult in good health.

The gene calls are TRBV19 and TRBJ1-1; D gene unclear. This CDR3 spans 13 amino acids. The V and J ends lost 7 bases and 2 bases respectively, with 11 bases between them. Germline V gene data show CDR1 as LNHDA and CDR2 as SQIVND (reference sequence). Written as DNA, the CDR3 is TGTGCCAGTAAAGACACTATTAACACTGAAGCTTTCTTT. Its translation: CASKDTINTEAFF.

A word on this clone: A junction end diverges from the germline sequence, so it may reflect a read error. The chain couples TRBV7-7 to TRBJ2-5; TRBD1 matches at 9 bases. CDR1 and CDR2 from the germline V gene are SSHAT and FNYEAQ (reference sequence). This CDR3 spans 14 amino acids. As DNA, the CDR3 is TGTGCTAGCAGTTTTACAGGGGGCGCGGAGACCCAGTACTTC. Amino acids: CASSFTGGAETQYF. Looking up the rest from reference TRBV7-7 and TRBJ2-5 gives the full variable domain: GAGVSQSPRYKVTKRGQDVTLRCDPISSHATLYWYQQALGQGPEFLTYFNYEAQPDKSGLPSDRFSAERPEGSISTLTIQRTEQRDSAMYRCASSFTGGAETQYFGPGTRLLVL.

This clone was recorded only once. This rearrangement joins TRBV19 to TRBJ1-5; no clear D gene. V was shortened by 1 base and J by 2 bases, with 9 bases between the two germline ends. The CDR3 loop spans 15 amino acids. Germline V gene lookup returns CDR1 LNHDA and CDR2 SQIVND (reference sequence). CDR3 DNA: TGTGCCAGTAGTATAGTAACGGGAGGCAATCAGCCCCAGCATTTT. Amino acids: CASSIVTGGNQPQHF.

This rearrangement joins TRBV18 to TRBJ2-7; 10 nucleotides align to TRBD1. The CDR3 has 14 residues. Unmatched junction bases numbered 4, after V lost 2 bases and J lost 6 bases. Germline lookup yields CDR1 KGHSH and CDR2 LQKENI. The CDR3 is CASSPGTGEPEQYF. CDR3 in DNA: TGTGCCAGCTCACCAGGGACAGGGGAGCCCGAGCAGTACTTC.

Worth noting for this clone: Different DNA sequences within this sample yield the same CDR3. This chain joins TRBV2 and TRBJ1-2; D possibly corresponds to TRBD1 (6 bases). Germline V gene data show CDR1 as SNHLY and CDR2 as FYNNEI. This CDR3 is built from 13 residues. Trimming shortened V by 6 bases and J by 1 base, and 9 bases separated the two germline ends. CDR3 DNA sequence: TGTGCCAGCAGCACGGACAGTAACTATGGCTACACCTTC. This encodes CASSTDSNYGYTF.

The rearrangement uses TRBV6-1 and TRBJ1-2; D gene unclear. V was pared by 2 bases and J by 8 bases, with 12 bases between. Germline V CDR1 and CDR2: MNHNS, SASEGT. CDR3 length: 13 residues. Here the CDR3 DNA reads TGTGCCAGCAGTGAACATGGGTCGGGAGGCTACACCTTC. It yields the protein CASSEHGSGGYTF.

V is TRBV5-4 and J is TRBJ1-1, with 7 bases lining up with TRBD1. V shed 1 base, J shed 0 bases, and the junction held 3 bases outside the gene matches. The length of the CDR3 is 15 residues. Germline loops: CDR1 SGHNT, CDR2 YYREEE (reference sequence). As DNA, the CDR3 is TGTGCCAGCAGCTTGAGGGGGCCCTTGAACACTGAAGCTTTCTTT. It specifies CASSLRGPLNTEAFF.